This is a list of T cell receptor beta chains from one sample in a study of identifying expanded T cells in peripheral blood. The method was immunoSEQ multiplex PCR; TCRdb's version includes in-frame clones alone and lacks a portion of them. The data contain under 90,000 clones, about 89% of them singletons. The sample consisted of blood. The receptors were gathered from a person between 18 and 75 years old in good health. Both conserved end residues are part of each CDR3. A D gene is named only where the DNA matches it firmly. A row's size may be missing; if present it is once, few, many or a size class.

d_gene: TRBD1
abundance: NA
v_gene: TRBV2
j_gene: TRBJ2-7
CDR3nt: TGTGCCATCAACGGGGACAGGGTCTACGAGCAGTACTTC
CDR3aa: CAINGDRVYEQYF

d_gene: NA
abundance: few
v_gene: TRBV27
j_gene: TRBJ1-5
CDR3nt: TGTGCCAGCAGTCGAACAGCTACCGATCAGCCCCAGCATTTT
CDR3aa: CASSRTATDQPQHF

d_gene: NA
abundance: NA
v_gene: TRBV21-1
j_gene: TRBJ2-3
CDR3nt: TGTGCCAGCAGCATCCGGACAGCTAGCACAGATACGCAGTATTTT
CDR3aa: CASSIRTASTDTQYF

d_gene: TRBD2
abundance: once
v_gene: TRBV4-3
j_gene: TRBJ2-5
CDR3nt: TGCGCCAGCACAAATTCAGCGGGGGGGTACCAAGAGACCCAGTACTTC
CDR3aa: CASTNSAGGYQETQYF

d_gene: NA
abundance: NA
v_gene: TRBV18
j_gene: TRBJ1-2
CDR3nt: TGTGCCAGCTCACCGGGACTACCGATGGCGGATGGCTACACCTTC
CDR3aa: CASSPGLPMADGYTF

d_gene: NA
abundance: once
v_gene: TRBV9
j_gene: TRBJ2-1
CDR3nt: TGTGCCAGCAGCGTAGCCGGGGGATACTCCTACAATGAGCAGTTCTTC
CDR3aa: CASSVAGGYSYNEQFF

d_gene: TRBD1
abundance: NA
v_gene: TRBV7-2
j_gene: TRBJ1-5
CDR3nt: TGTGCCAGCAGCCCATACGGACAGGGAACAAATCAGCCCCAGCATTTT
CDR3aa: CASSPYGQGTNQPQHF

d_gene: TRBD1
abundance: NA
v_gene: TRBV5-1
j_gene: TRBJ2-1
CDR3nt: TGCGCCAGCAGCTTGTTCGACAGGGCAACCTACAATGAGCAGTTCTTC
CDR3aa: CASSLFDRATYNEQFF

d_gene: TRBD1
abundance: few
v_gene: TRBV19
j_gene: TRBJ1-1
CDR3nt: TGTGCCAGTAGTTCGCACAGGGGGCCGAACACTGAAGCTTTCTTT
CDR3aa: CASSSHRGPNTEAFF

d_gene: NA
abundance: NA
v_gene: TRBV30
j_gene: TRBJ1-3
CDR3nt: TGTGCCTGGAGTGTAAGGTACAGGGTGACAAACACCATATATTTT
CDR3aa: CAWSVRYRVTNTIYF

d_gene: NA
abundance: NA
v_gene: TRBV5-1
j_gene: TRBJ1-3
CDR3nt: TGCGCCAGCAGCTTGGATCCAGGGGATATCTCTGGAAACACCATATATTTT
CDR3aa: CASSLDPGDISGNTIYF

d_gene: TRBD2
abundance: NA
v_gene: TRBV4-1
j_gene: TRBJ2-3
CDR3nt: TGCGCCAGCAGCCCCTGGGAGGGAGGCACAGATACGCAGTATTTT
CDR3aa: CASSPWEGGTDTQYF

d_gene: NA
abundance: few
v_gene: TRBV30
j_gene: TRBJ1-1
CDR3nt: TGTGCCTGGATTCGAGGAACTGAAGCTTTCTTT
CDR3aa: CAWIRGTEAFF

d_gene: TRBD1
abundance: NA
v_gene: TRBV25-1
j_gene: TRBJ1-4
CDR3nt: TGTGCCAGCAGTGGGTCCGGGACAGAGGGAACTAATGAAAAACTGTTTTTT
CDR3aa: CASSGSGTEGTNEKLFF

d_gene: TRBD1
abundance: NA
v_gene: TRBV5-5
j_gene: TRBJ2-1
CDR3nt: TGTGCCAGCAGCCAAACTCCGGGACAGGGGGGCAATGAGCAGTTCTTC
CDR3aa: CASSQTPGQGGNEQFF

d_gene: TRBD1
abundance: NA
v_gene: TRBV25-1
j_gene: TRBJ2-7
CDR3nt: TGTGCCAGCACCGGGGGTGGGCAGGGGGCGAGGGAGCAGTACTTC
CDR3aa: CASTGGGQGAREQYF

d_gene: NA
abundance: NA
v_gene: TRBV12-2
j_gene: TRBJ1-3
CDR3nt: TGTGCAAGTCGCTTAGCGGAGACACTCTCTGGAAACACCATATATTTT
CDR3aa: CASRLAETLSGNTIYF

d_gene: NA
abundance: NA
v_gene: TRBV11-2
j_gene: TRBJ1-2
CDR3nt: TGTGCCAGCAGCTTAGTCCAGTCGGGGCCCTATGGCTACACCTTC
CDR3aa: CASSLVQSGPYGYTF

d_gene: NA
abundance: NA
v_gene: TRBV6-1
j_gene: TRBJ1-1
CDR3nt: TGTGCCAGCAGGCTCGACGGGCAGGCTGAAGCTTTCTTT
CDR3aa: CASRLDGQAEAFF